This T cell receptor (beta chain) was captured in a study of shared clonotypes between healthy human individuals. Findings of the study overall: Genetic and exposure-history diversity was limited by the small donor number.

Samples underwent the assay at deep level. Assay: immunoSEQ multiplex PCR; the TCRdb copy retains only in-frame clones and omits some. The sample has 650,000 to 800,000 clones, roughly two thirds seen once; the top ten hold about 1.8%. Between the trimmed V and J ends, which lost 6 bases and 6 bases, there was a span of 12 bases. The CDR3 sequence is 12 residues long. Looked up from germline, CDR1 is MNHEY and CDR2 is SVGAGI. Remarks on this clone: Its specificity is unknown.

Sequencing input: memory CD4+ T cells sorted from blood. Stated subset: CD45RA-negative fraction. This sequence joins TRBV6-5 and TRBJ2-7, with D perhaps matching TRBD2 (5 bases). This sequence originates from a woman in her twenties or thirties in good health. The CDR3 here is CASSRDPLEQYF. In DNA form, the CDR3 reads TGTGCCAGCAGCCGGGATCCCCTCGAGCAGTACTTC.